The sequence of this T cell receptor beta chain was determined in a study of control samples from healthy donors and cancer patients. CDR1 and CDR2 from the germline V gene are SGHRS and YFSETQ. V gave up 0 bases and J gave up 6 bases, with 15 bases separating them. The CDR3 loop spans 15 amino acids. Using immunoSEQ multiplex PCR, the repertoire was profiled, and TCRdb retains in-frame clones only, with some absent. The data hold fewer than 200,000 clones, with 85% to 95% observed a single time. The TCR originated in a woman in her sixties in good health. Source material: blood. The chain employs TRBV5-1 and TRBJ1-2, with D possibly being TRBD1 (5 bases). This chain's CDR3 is CASSLGAGSDHGYTF. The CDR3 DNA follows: TGCGCCAGCAGCTTGGGGGCAGGGTCCGATCATGGCTACACCTTC.